The 4 T cell receptor beta chains below all came from one sample that was sequenced in a study of fetal regulatory T cell absence and autoimmunity. Clones were read by immunoSEQ multiplex PCR, and TCRdb kept only the in-frame ones, dropping some. The table records approximately 46,000 clones, about 86% of them present only once. What was sequenced was cord blood. These receptors all stem from a newborn boy with IPEX syndrome.

This chain uses TRBV10-3 with TRBJ1-2; tentatively, D is TRBD1 (6 bases). The CDR3 covers 13 residues. V lost 3 bases, J lost 5 bases, and 10 bases lay in between. From germline, CDR1 is ENHRY and CDR2 SYGVKD. The CDR3 coding sequence is TGTGCCATCAGTGACAGGGGCGATTATGGCTACACCTTC. The encoded protein is CAISDRGDYGYTF.

This chain uses TRBV7-9 with TRBJ2-1; D might be TRBD2 (6 bases). The CDR3 is made up of 12 amino acids. Germline V gene sequence: CDR1 SEHNR, CDR2 FQNEAQ (reference sequence). The V and J ends lost 11 bases and 6 bases respectively, with 14 bases between them. The CDR3: CAGEAEGNEQFF. The CDR3 DNA reads as TGTGCCGGGGAGGCGGAGGGCAATGAGCAGTTCTTC.

Only one count was recorded for this clone. This chain joins TRBV19 and TRBJ2-5; 7 bases match TRBD1. Germline V gene lookup returns CDR1 LNHDA and CDR2 SQIVND (reference sequence). V lost 3 bases, J lost 2 bases, and 3 bases stayed unmatched. The CDR3 is 14 amino acids. CDR3 nucleotide sequence: TGTGCCAGTAGTATGACAGGGAATCAAGAGACCCAGTACTTC. This translates into CASSMTGNQETQYF.

The chain carries TRBV27 and TRBJ1-1, with TRBD1 matching 9 bases. CDR1 is MNHEY, CDR2 SMNVEV, per germline (reference sequence). The CDR3 loop spans 16 amino acids. Germline trimming cut 10 bases from V and 1 base from J; bases unmatched to any gene: 13. In DNA form, the CDR3 reads TGTGCCACCCGCCCTCGTTACAGGGGGCAGAACACTGAAGCTTTCTTT. It translates to CATRPRYRGQNTEAFF.